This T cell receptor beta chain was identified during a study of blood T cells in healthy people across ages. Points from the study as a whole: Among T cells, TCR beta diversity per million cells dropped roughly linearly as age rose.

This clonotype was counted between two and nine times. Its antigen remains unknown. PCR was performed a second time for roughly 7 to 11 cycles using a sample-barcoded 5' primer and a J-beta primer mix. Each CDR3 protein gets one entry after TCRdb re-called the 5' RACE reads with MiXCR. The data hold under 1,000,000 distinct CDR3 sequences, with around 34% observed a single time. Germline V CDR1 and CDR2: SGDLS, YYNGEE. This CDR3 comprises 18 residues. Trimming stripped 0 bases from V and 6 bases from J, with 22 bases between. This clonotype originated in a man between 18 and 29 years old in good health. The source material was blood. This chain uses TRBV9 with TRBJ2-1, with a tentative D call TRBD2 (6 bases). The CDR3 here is CASSVGSGRRDLSNEQFF. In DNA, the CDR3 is TGTGCCAGCAGCGTAGGTTCAGGACGCAGGGACTTGAGCAATGAGCAGTTCTTC.